Listed here are 11 T cell receptor beta chains from one sample, sequenced in a study of Graves' ophthalmopathy and Graves' hyperthyroidism. RNA transcripts were the template, and TCR beta CDR3 regions were amplified from them. HTBI-primed RT-PCR formed the first round, and a multiplex PCR formed the second. TCRdb reprocessed the multiplex PCR reads with MiXCR, giving one entry per CDR3 protein. The sample lists over a million distinct CDR3 sequences; 35% to 40% were seen once. The sample taken for sequencing was peripheral blood or thyroid tissue (not recorded which). The source is an adult man with Graves' hyperthyroidism.

Many counts were recorded for this clonotype. The genes are TRBV20-1 and TRBJ1-2; 7 bases are a match to TRBD1. The CDR3 has 14 residues. Per the germline V gene, CDR1 is DFQATT and CDR2 is SNEGSKA (reference sequence). V was pared by 1 base and J by 5 bases, with 7 bases of the junction left unmatched. In DNA, the CDR3 is TGCAGTGCTAGAGGCATGGACAGGTTTTATGGCTACACCTTC. Its protein is CSARGMDRFYGYTF.

V gene TRBV2 combines with J gene TRBJ2-5; 10 bases fit TRBD1. CDR1 is SNHLY and CDR2 is FYNNEI in the germline V gene. The CDR3 is made up of 16 amino acids. With V trimmed by 6 bases and J by 5 bases, 12 bases remained unmatched. The CDR3 DNA reads as TGTGCCAGCAGCAGGACAGGGGGAGTTAGTTCCGAGACCCAGTACTTC. Protein product: CASSRTGGVSSETQYF.

This chain joins TRBV7-9 and TRBJ2-2, with 8 bases identical to TRBD2. The CDR3 sequence is 14 residues long. CDR1 and CDR2 (germline): SEHNR, FQNEAQ (reference sequence). V was clipped by 5 bases and J by 7 bases; unmatched bases: 6. The CDR3 loop reads CASSPAGENGELFF. The CDR3 nucleotides read TGTGCCAGCAGCCCAGCGGGGGAGAACGGGGAGCTGTTTTTT. Full variable domain (rest looked up from reference TRBV7-9 and TRBJ2-2): DTGVSQNPRHKITKRGQNVTFRCDPISEHNRLYWYRQTLGQGPEFLTYFQNEAQLEKSRLLSDRFSAERPKGSFSTLEIQRTEQGDSAMYLCASSPAGENGELFFGEGSRLTVL.

This chain uses TRBV29-1 with TRBJ2-7; a possible D gene is TRBD2 (5 bases). The CDR3 has 11 amino acids. Trimming left V 8 bases short and J 4 bases short, with 12 bases between. Germline CDR1 is SQVTM and CDR2 is ANQGSEA. CDR3 amino acids: CSLTQRYEQYF. Here the CDR3 DNA reads TGCAGCTTAACGCAGCGGTACGAGCAGTACTTC.

The rearrangement uses TRBV18 and TRBJ1-5; D remains ambiguous. V lost 5 bases, J lost 8 bases, and 13 bases lay in between. This CDR3 region has 13 residues. CDR1 and CDR2 (germline): KGHSH, LQKENI. This CDR3 reads CASSSAGREPQHF. The CDR3 region has the DNA TGTGCCAGCTCATCCGCCGGGCGGGAGCCCCAGCATTTT.

A few counts support this clonotype. The J gene is TRBJ1-1, the V gene TRBV28, with unresolved D. The CDR3 is 13 amino acids. The germline gives CDR1 MDHEN, CDR2 SYDVKM. V dropped 3 bases and J dropped 8 bases, with 13 bases sitting between them. CDR3 DNA sequence: TGTGCCAGCAGTTTCGAGGGATATGGGGAAGCTTTCTTT. Protein product: CASSFEGYGEAFF.

The chain joins TRBV24-1 to TRBJ2-7, with 11 bases lining up with TRBD1. There are 13 residues in the CDR3. V shed 9 bases, J shed 5 bases, and the junction held 5 bases outside the gene matches. Germline CDR1 is KGHDR and CDR2 is SFDVKD. CDR3 in DNA: TGTGCCACCGGGGGACAGGGGGAAGACGAGCAGTACTTC. This gives the protein CATGGQGEDEQYF.

This clonotype was seen ten or more times. This sequence joins TRBV29-1 and TRBJ2-6, with a possible D match to TRBD1 (5 bases). The CDR3 length is 15 residues. V lost 4 bases and J 0 bases, leaving 10 bases between the germline ends. Germline loops: CDR1 SQVTM, CDR2 ANQGSEA. For the CDR3, the DNA is TGCAGCGTTGTGCAGGGTGACTCTGGGGCCAACGTCCTGACTTTC. This translates into CSVVQGDSGANVLTF.

The chain's CDR3 is CASKLVGNTGELFF. Here the CDR3 DNA reads TGCGCCAGCAAGTTAGTGGGGAACACCGGGGAGCTGTTTTTT. The gene calls are TRBV5-1 and TRBJ2-2; D is uncertain. Looked up from germline, CDR1 is SGHRS and CDR2 is YFSETQ. The CDR3 spans 14 residues. V was shortened by 6 bases and J by 1 base, with 10 bases between the two germline ends.

This clonotype was observed once. Given a much more abundant clone one base away, this may be a read error. This chain links TRBV7-2 with TRBJ1-5, with a weak D call TRBD1 (5 bases). The V gene lost 5 bases and the J gene lost 6 bases, with 17 bases spanning the gap. This CDR3 spans 15 amino acids. From germline, CDR1 is SGHTA and CDR2 FQGNSA. CDR3 sequence: CASSADSLESQPQHF. In nucleotides, the CDR3 is TGTGCCAGCAGCGCTGACAGCCTGGAAAGTCAGCCCCAGCATTTT.

The rearrangement joins TRBV19 to TRBJ2-7; no clear D. Trimming left V 3 bases short and J 6 bases short, with 15 bases between. CDR3 length: 14 residues. Germline CDR1 LNHDA, CDR2 SQIVND (reference sequence). The CDR3 reads CASSITFTTIEQYF. The DNA of the CDR3 is TGTGCCAGTAGTATCACGTTCACCACCATCGAGCAGTACTTC.